This T cell receptor beta chain originates from a study of blood T cell repertoires in COVID-19. Across the whole study: Sources were T cells, B-cell-depleted T cells, or PBMCs; the material itself was cDNA or gDNA.

Sequencing was performed with immunoSEQ multiplex PCR; in TCRdb, only in-frame clones are kept and a portion is missing. The sample records some 250,000 clones, 80% to 90% being singletons. Cohort placement rested on clinical history that participants reported themselves. Cohort 3 donors counted as recovered after two negative PCRs, clearance, or resolved symptoms. V lost 2 bases to trimming and J lost 5 bases; unmatched junction nucleotides: 10. Germline assignment: CDR1 SNHLY and CDR2 FYNNEI. The CDR3 is made up of 16 amino acids. The source is a woman in her forties or fifties who had recovered from COVID-19. Source material: PBMCs or T cells enriched from blood (not recorded which). The chain is built from TRBV2 and TRBJ1-2, with TRBD1 identical over 8 bases. This CDR3 reads CASSETQGATVYGYTF. DNA of the CDR3: TGTGCCAGCAGTGAAACGCAGGGGGCAACTGTGTATGGCTACACCTTC.